The present entry profiles one T cell receptor beta chain with its context. The antigen remains undetermined. This record belongs to a study of beta chain features in type 1 diabetes. Whole-study findings and limits: Cells with high TCR expression could be over-represented when cDNA is sequenced. Junctions at VDJ sites from type 1 diabetes patients had fewer insertions and more deletions.

Expressed TCRB transcripts got sequenced, as all isolated RNA was reverse transcribed. Some clones are missing from TCRdb's copy, which holds only in-frame ones; the method was immunoSEQ multiplex PCR. The data hold some 270,000 clones, with around 14% observed a single time. CDR1 and CDR2 (germline): ENHRY, SYGVKD. V lost 10 bases to trimming and J lost 0 bases, with 12 bases between them. The CDR3 spans 13 residues. This TCR was sampled from a woman in her thirties or forties in good health. Sequences were obtained from naive CD4+ T cells from blood. J is TRBJ1-1 and V is TRBV10-3; D is possibly TRBD1 (6 bases). The CDR3 here is CATQQGLNTEAFF. The DNA of the CDR3 is TGTGCCACCCAACAGGGCTTGAACACTGAAGCTTTCTTT.